The next 11 T cell receptor beta chains were all read from a single sample in a study of regulatory T cells in long-lasting Graves disease. Documented time point: newly diagnosed GD, antithyroid drugs for less than 3 months. PBMCs provided the RNA from which the TCR library was made. Libraries of TCR beta came from iRepertoire HTBI primers plus Arm-PCR of CDR3 regions. TCRdb analysed the multiplex PCR reads with MiXCR anew, one entry per CDR3 protein. The data contain 530,000 or so distinct CDR3 sequences, 15% to 20% of them singletons. The same data also contributed to another study, on T cells in Graves' hyperthyroidism and ophthalmopathy.

The source was peripheral blood mononuclear cells (PBMCs), collected at new diagnosis, from a patient treated with antithyroid drugs. The receptor set was obtained from a man younger than 30 with Graves disease.

At least ten counts were recorded for this clonotype. The V gene is TRBV12-3 or TRBV12-4, the J gene TRBJ2-5; 9 nucleotides agree with TRBD2. CDR3 size: 15 residues. V lost 5 bases, J lost 4 bases, and 8 bases stayed unmatched. CDR3 sequence (DNA): TGTGCCAGCAGTCCCTCAGCGGGGGGCCGAGAGACCCAGTACTTC. Amino acids: CASSPSAGGRETQYF.

V and J are TRBV27 and TRBJ1-5; D ambiguous. With 6 bases removed from V and 0 bases from J, the gap between germline ends came to 9 bases. Germline V lookup: CDR1 MNHEY, CDR2 SMNVEV (reference sequence). The CDR3 length is 14 residues. The CDR3 is CASSHSYSNQPQHF. The CDR3 DNA reads TGTGCCAGCAGCCACAGTTATAGCAATCAGCCCCAGCATTTT.

The rearrangement joins TRBV6-4 to TRBJ2-2; tentatively, D is TRBD2 (5 bases). V lost 6 bases to trimming and J lost 6 bases, with 14 bases between them. The CDR3 contains 14 residues. In germline, CDR1 is MRHNA, CDR2 SNTAGT. CDR3 DNA: TGTGCCAGCAGCCCGGCGGGTGAGGCCGGGGAGCTGTTTTTT. Protein product: CASSPAGEAGELFF.

This clonotype was counted at least ten times. The genes are TRBV3-1 and TRBJ2-1; D assignment may be TRBD1 or TRBD2 (5 bases each). V lost 1 base and J 4 bases, leaving 8 bases between the germline ends. There are 14 residues in the CDR3. From germline, CDR1 is LGHDT and CDR2 YNNKEL (reference sequence). This CDR3 is CASSQAGPYNEQFF. The CDR3 nucleotides read TGTGCCAGCAGCCAAGCGGGACCGTACAATGAGCAGTTCTTC.

This clonotype was detected a few times. This chain uses TRBV7-3 with TRBJ2-5; the D gene is possibly TRBD2 (6 bases). Trimming removed 1 base at V and 7 bases at J, with 28 bases between. Germline assignment: CDR1 SGHTA and CDR2 FQGTGA. The CDR3 runs 19 residues. The CDR3 bases are TGTGCCAGCAGCTTAAAGGGTCTTCCGGGACTCTCCCTAAGGAGGACCCAGTACTTC. It specifies CASSLKGLPGLSLRRTQYF.

The CDR3 protein is CASSVGRGDQPQHF. The DNA of the CDR3 is TGTGCCAGCAGTGTTGGCAGGGGCGATCAGCCCCAGCATTTT. This chain connects TRBV2 to TRBJ1-5; D possibly corresponds to TRBD1 (6 bases). The CDR3 consists of 14 residues. V was clipped by 4 bases and J by 5 bases, with 12 bases between them. Germline lookup yields CDR1 SNHLY and CDR2 FYNNEI. Drawing the rest from reference TRBV2 and TRBJ1-5, the complete variable domain is EPEVTQTPSHQVTQMGQEVILRCVPISNHLYFYWYRQILGQKVEFLVSFYNNEISEKSEIFDDQFSVERPDGSNFTLKIRSTKLEDSAMYFCASSVGRGDQPQHFGDGTRLSIL.

V gene TRBV20-1 combines with J gene TRBJ2-1; D perhaps matches TRBD2 (6 bases). Trimming shortened V by 5 bases and J by 9 bases, and 11 bases separated the two germline ends. Germline CDR1 and CDR2: DFQATT and SNEGSKA (reference sequence). This CDR3 contains 11 residues. This CDR3 reads CSAPRDFEQFF. Written as DNA, the CDR3 is TGCAGTGCTCCCCGGGACTTTGAGCAGTTCTTC.

V is TRBV25-1 and J is TRBJ1-3; D is perhaps TRBD1 (5 bases). CDR1 and CDR2 from the germline V gene are MGHDK and SYGVNS. The CDR3 runs to 15 residues. V was pared by 6 bases and J by 0 bases, with 12 bases between. The CDR3 bases are TGTGCCAGCAGAGCGGGGGGAAGCTCTGGAAACACCATATATTTT. Translation gives CASRAGGSSGNTIYF. Full variable domain (outside the CDR3, taken from reference TRBV25-1 and TRBJ1-3): EADIYQTPRYLVIGTGKKITLECSQTMGHDKMYWYQQDPGMELHLIHYSYGVNSTEKGDLSSESTVSRIRTEHFPLTLESARPSHTSQYLCASRAGGSSGNTIYFGEGSWLTVV.

This clonotype has at least ten counts. The genes are TRBV6-2 or TRBV6-3 and TRBJ2-5, with D possibly called TRBD1 or TRBD2 (5 bases each). Trimming removed 7 bases at V and 0 bases at J, with 12 bases between. This CDR3 is 14 amino acids long. Germline V lookup: CDR1 MNHEY, CDR2 SVGEGT. This chain's CDR3 is CASIGTEYQETQYF. In DNA form, the CDR3 reads TGTGCCAGCATCGGGACCGAGTACCAAGAGACCCAGTACTTC.

This clonotype came up a few times. The chain has TRBV5-4 and TRBJ1-2; TRBD1 aligns across 7 bases. This CDR3 has 13 amino acids. J was trimmed by 7 bases and V by 1 base; bases with no gene match: 4. The germline V gene has CDR1 SGHNT and CDR2 YYREEE (reference sequence). CDR3 region: CASSLPAGGGYTF. The CDR3 nucleotides read TGTGCCAGCAGCTTGCCTGCAGGGGGTGGCTACACCTTC.

The chain has TRBV2 and TRBJ2-1; the D is unclear. This CDR3 region has 16 residues. CDR1 is SNHLY, CDR2 FYNNEI, per germline. Trimming pared 6 bases from V and 0 bases from J, leaving 15 bases between. CDR3: CASSPRPASSYNEQFF. In DNA, the CDR3 is TGTGCCAGCAGCCCGCGACCTGCGAGCTCCTACAATGAGCAGTTCTTC.